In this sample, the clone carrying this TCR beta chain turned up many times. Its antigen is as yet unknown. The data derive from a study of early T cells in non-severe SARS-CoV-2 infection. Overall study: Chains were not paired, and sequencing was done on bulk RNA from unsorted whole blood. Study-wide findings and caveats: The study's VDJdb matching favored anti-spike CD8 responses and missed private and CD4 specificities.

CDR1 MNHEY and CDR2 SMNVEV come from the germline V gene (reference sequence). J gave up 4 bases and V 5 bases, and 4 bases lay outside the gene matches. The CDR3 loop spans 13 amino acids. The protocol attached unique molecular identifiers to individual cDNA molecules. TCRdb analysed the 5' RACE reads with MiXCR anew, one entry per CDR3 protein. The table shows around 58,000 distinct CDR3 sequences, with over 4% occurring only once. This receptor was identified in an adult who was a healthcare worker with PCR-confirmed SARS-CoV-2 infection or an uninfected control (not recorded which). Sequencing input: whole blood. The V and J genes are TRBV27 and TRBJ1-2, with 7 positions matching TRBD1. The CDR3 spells CASSGGDSYGYTF. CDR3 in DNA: TGTGCCAGCAGTGGGGGGGACAGCTATGGCTACACCTTC.